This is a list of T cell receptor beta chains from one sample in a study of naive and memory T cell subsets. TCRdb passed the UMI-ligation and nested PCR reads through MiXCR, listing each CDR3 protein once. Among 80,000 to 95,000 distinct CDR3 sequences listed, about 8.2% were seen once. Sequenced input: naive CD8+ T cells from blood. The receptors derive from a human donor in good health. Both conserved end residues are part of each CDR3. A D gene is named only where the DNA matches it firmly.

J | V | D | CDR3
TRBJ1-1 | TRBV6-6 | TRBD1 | CASSADRDNEAFF
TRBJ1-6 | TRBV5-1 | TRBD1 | CASSSDRVTLHF
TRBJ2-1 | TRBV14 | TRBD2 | CASSQPGLGNEQFF
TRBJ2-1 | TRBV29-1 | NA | CSVGTPTYNEQFF
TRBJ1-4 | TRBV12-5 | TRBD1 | CASGLVGEGAEKLFF
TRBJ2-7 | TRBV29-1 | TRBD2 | CSVAGDSTGEQYF
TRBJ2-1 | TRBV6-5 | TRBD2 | CASSSGTSGGSYNEQFF
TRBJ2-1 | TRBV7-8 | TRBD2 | CASTRTSGYNEQFF
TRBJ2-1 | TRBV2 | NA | CASSPPLNEQFF
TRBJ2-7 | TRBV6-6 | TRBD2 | CASSYLYRTSLNYEQYF
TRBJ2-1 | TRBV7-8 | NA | CASSWTLRGEQFF
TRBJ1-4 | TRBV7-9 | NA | CASSLGAEKLFF
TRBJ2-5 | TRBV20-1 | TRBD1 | CSARDSGQGYQETQYF
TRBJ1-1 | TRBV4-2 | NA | CASSQVSQNTEAFF
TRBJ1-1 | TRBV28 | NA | CASSPTTRQNTEAFF
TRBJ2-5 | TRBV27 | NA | CASSLADQETQYF
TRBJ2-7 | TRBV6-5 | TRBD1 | CASSSTGVGEQYF
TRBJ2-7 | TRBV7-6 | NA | CASSPGRVSYEQYF
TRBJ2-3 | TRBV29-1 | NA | CSVKDRDKSTDTQYF
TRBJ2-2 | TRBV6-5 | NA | CASSVGLSDTGELFF
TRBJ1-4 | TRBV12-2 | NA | CASRSHPGDNATNEKLFF
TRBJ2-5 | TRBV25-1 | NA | CASSEPGAQETQYF
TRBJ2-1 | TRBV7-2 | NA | CASSSLSGLASNEQFF
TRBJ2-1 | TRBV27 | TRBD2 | CAKLAGPSYNEQFF
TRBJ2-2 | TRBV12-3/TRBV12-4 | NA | CALKGPGLAGELFF
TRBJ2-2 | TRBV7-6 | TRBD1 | CASSLGQGSAGELFF
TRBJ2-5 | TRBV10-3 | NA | CAISESKVGPDQETQYF
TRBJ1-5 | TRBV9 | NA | CASSVGGEQPQHF
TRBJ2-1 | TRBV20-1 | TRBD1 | CSAPGQGVEQFF
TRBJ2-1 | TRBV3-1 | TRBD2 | CASSQESGLAGYNEQFF
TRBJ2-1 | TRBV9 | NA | CASSFGTANEQFF